One and the same sample provided the 27 T cell receptor beta chains below, sequenced in a study of blood T cell repertoires in COVID-19. The repertoire was sequenced with immunoSEQ multiplex PCR; TCRdb's copy has only in-frame clones and lacks some. The table has a few hundred thousand clones, roughly 80% seen once. Sequences were obtained from PBMCs or T cells enriched from blood (not recorded which). The source is a woman aged 40 to 50 with acute COVID-19.

The gene calls are TRBV4-3 and TRBJ1-6, with D tentatively TRBD1 (5 bases). CDR1 and CDR2 (germline): LGHNA, YSLEER. With 0 bases removed from V and 9 bases from J, the gap between germline ends came to 15 bases. The CDR3 totals 16 residues. CDR3 bases: TGCGCCAGCAGCCAAGATTGGGACTATAGGGGTTCACCCCTCCACTTT. It translates to CASSQDWDYRGSPLHF.

V is TRBV19 and J is TRBJ2-2, with 8 positions matching TRBD1. CDR3 size: 16 residues. The V and J ends lost 3 bases and 0 bases, in that order; junction bases with no gene match: 3. CDR1 and CDR2 (germline): LNHDA, SQIVND (reference sequence). The CDR3 loop is CASSIGQGSNTGELFF. Here the CDR3 DNA reads TGTGCCAGTAGTATCGGACAGGGTTCGAACACCGGGGAGCTGTTTTTT.

The rearrangement links TRBV11-2 to TRBJ1-2, with D unresolved. V was shortened by 2 bases and J by 1 base, with 8 bases between the two germline ends. Germline CDR1 SGHAT, CDR2 FQNNGV. CDR3 length: 14 amino acids. Here the CDR3 DNA reads TGTGCCAGCAGCTTAACAGATCTTAACTATGGCTACACCTTC. Translating it yields CASSLTDLNYGYTF.

The genes are TRBV6-1 and TRBJ2-1; D is undetermined. The CDR3 runs to 13 residues. V lost 2 bases, J lost 7 bases, and 9 bases lay in between. CDR1 is MNHNS and CDR2 is SASEGT in the germline V gene. The CDR3 loop is CASSEIPENEQFF. In DNA, the CDR3 is TGTGCCAGCAGTGAAATTCCTGAGAATGAGCAGTTCTTC.

The V call is TRBV5-6, the J call TRBJ2-2; no reliable D call. This CDR3 comprises 15 residues. V lost 1 base to trimming and J lost 5 bases, with 12 bases between them. CDR1 and CDR2 (germline): SGHDT, YYEEEE. The CDR3 DNA reads TGTGCCAGCAGCTTGTGGGCTTATGGTACCGGGGAGCTGTTTTTT. Translated: CASSLWAYGTGELFF.

This sequence joins TRBV2 and TRBJ2-1; TRBD1 aligns across 9 bases. The ends lost 6 bases at V and 9 bases at J; junction bases unmatched: 6. The CDR3 length is 13 residues. Germline-derived CDR1 and CDR2 are SNHLY and FYNNEI. The DNA of the CDR3 is TGTGCCAGCAGACAAACAGGGGGCGGTGAGCAGTTCTTC. Translating it yields CASRQTGGGEQFF.

The chain has TRBV19 and TRBJ1-2; D unresolved. The CDR3 is made up of 12 amino acids. CDR1 is LNHDA, CDR2 SQIVND, per germline (reference sequence). Trimming stripped 1 base from V and 6 bases from J, with 6 bases between. The CDR3 coding sequence is TGTGCCAGTAGTATAGGACACAATGGCTACACCTTC. It yields the protein CASSIGHNGYTF.

This chain uses TRBV7-3 with TRBJ2-1; TRBD2 is a possible D gene (6 bases). The CDR3 is 14 residues long. Trimming cost V 2 bases and J 9 bases, with 14 bases left between them. Germline lookup yields CDR1 SGHTA and CDR2 FQGTGA. This CDR3 reads CASSLGGSLFEQFF. CDR3 sequence (DNA): TGTGCCAGCAGCTTAGGAGGGAGCCTTTTTGAGCAGTTCTTC.

The count of this clone is one. The V gene is TRBV28, the J gene TRBJ2-7; 9 bases match TRBD1. Germline values: CDR1 MDHEN, CDR2 SYDVKM. The CDR3 has 15 residues. The V gene end was trimmed by 4 bases and the J gene end by 5 bases; junction bases not matched to a gene: 9. CDR3 sequence: CASSYAGTGTNEQYF. The CDR3 DNA reads as TGTGCCAGCAGTTACGCCGGGACAGGGACCAACGAGCAGTACTTC.

The chain is built from TRBV28 and TRBJ2-2; weak D call: TRBD2 (5 bases). With 7 bases removed from V and 2 bases from J, the gap between germline ends came to 8 bases. CDR3 length: 13 residues. Germline V lookup: CDR1 MDHEN, CDR2 SYDVKM. The CDR3 DNA sequence: TGTGCCAGCATTGAGGGCAACACCGGGGAGCTGTTTTTT. This encodes CASIEGNTGELFF.

The chain combines TRBV6-6 with TRBJ2-2; weak D call: TRBD2 (7 bases). V lost 7 bases, J lost 1 base, and 10 bases lay in between. Germline V gene lookup returns CDR1 MNHNY and CDR2 SVGAGI (reference sequence). This CDR3 contains 14 residues. In DNA, the CDR3 is TGTGCCAGCATCGGGGGGCAGAACACCGGGGAGCTGTTTTTT. It encodes CASIGGQNTGELFF.

This sequence joins TRBV7-9 and TRBJ1-1; no reliable D call. The CDR3 covers 16 residues. Germline CDR1 and CDR2: SEHNR and FQNEAQ (reference sequence). Trimming left V 4 bases short and J 4 bases short, with 19 bases between. The CDR3 sequence is CASSYGSSSAGTEAFF. The CDR3 DNA follows: TGTGCCAGCAGCTACGGGAGCTCCTCCGCGGGCACTGAAGCTTTCTTT.

This clone was counted a few times. The chain uses TRBV6-5 and TRBJ1-2, with a possible D match to TRBD1 (5 bases). Germline V gene lookup returns CDR1 MNHEY and CDR2 SVGAGI. Trimming left V 6 bases short and J 2 bases short, with 10 bases between. There are 13 residues in the CDR3. This CDR3 reads CASSQGANYGYTF. As DNA, the CDR3 is TGTGCCAGCAGCCAAGGGGCGAACTATGGCTACACCTTC.

V and J are TRBV24-1 and TRBJ2-1; tentative D call: TRBD2 (5 bases). The CDR3 totals 13 residues. The germline V and J ends were trimmed by 0 bases and 12 bases, with 11 bases remaining between them. Germline V CDR1 and CDR2: KGHDR, SFDVKD. The DNA of the CDR3 is TGTGCCACCAGTGATTTGGTTGCCGAGGGGCAGTTCTTC. It translates to CATSDLVAEGQFF.

The chain is built from TRBV7-9 and TRBJ1-3; D not certain. Germline V lookup: CDR1 SEHNR, CDR2 FQNEAQ (reference sequence). This CDR3 has 15 residues. The V end lost 1 base, the J end lost 2 bases, and 9 bases lay between the germline ends. The CDR3 loop is CASSLEPGAGNTIYF. Here the CDR3 DNA reads TGTGCCAGCAGCTTAGAACCGGGAGCTGGAAACACCATATATTTT.

The rearrangement joins TRBV5-5 to TRBJ1-1; D ambiguous. Looked up from germline, CDR1 is SGHKS and CDR2 is YYEKEE (reference sequence). The CDR3 is 13 amino acids. The V and J ends lost 5 bases and 2 bases respectively, with 10 bases between them. The CDR3 protein is CASRQTSNTEAFF. As DNA, the CDR3 is TGTGCCAGCAGACAGACAAGCAACACTGAAGCTTTCTTT.

The chain joins TRBV11-2 to TRBJ2-7; 11 bases line up with TRBD2. The trim removed 4 bases at V and 3 bases at J, leaving 5 bases unmatched. This CDR3 comprises 15 residues. Germline V CDR1 and CDR2: SGHAT, FQNNGV. The CDR3 DNA reads TGTGCCAGCAGCTCCATAGCGGGGGGGGTCTACGAGCAGTACTTC. Its protein is CASSSIAGGVYEQYF.

This chain links TRBV25-1 with TRBJ2-1, with a weak D call TRBD1 (6 bases). CDR1 is MGHDK, CDR2 SYGVNS, per germline. CDR3 length: 17 residues. V lost 3 bases to trimming and J lost 4 bases, with 19 bases between them. CDR3: CASSDQTQGLIYNEQFF. For the CDR3, the DNA is TGTGCCAGCAGTGATCAAACACAGGGCCTTATTTACAATGAGCAGTTCTTC.

This chain joins TRBV2 and TRBJ1-4, with D perhaps TRBD1 (6 bases). CDR3 size: 14 residues. The ends were cut back, 7 bases at V and 4 bases at J, with 13 bases in the middle. CDR1 is SNHLY, CDR2 FYNNEI, per germline. DNA for the CDR3: TGTGCCAGCAAAGGGGGGGCCTTTAATGAAAAACTGTTTTTT. Translating gives CASKGGAFNEKLFF. The complete variable domain, with remaining parts taken from reference TRBV2 and TRBJ1-4, reads EPEVTQTPSHQVTQMGQEVILRCVPISNHLYFYWYRQILGQKVEFLVSFYNNEISEKSEIFDDQFSVERPDGSNFTLKIRSTKLEDSAMYFCASKGGAFNEKLFFGSGTQLSVL.

The gene calls are TRBV18 and TRBJ1-2; D unresolved. CDR1 KGHSH and CDR2 LQKENI come from the germline V gene. This CDR3 spans 12 amino acids. V was shortened by 5 bases and J by 8 bases, with 12 bases between the two germline ends. Here the CDR3 DNA reads TGTGCCAGCTCATCACAGCGGGAGGGCTACACCTTC. It encodes CASSSQREGYTF.

This clone was seen at least ten times. The chain uses TRBV30 and TRBJ1-1; no definite D call. Trimming took 3 bases from V and 0 from J, leaving 14 bases between them. The CDR3 contains 15 residues. Germline V gene data show CDR1 as GTSNPN and CDR2 as SVGIG (reference sequence). Written as DNA, the CDR3 is TGTGCCTGGAGATCTGGGCTGGCCGTGAACACTGAAGCTTTCTTT. It specifies CAWRSGLAVNTEAFF.

The chain uses TRBV15 and TRBJ1-6; TRBD1 might be the D (6 bases). CDR1 and CDR2 (germline): LNHNV, YYDKDF (reference sequence). Trimming stripped 0 bases from V and 7 bases from J, with 10 bases between. This CDR3 has 15 amino acids. The CDR3 reads CATSREAGANSPLHF. DNA of the CDR3: TGTGCCACCAGCAGAGAGGCAGGGGCAAATTCACCCCTCCACTTT. Variable domain in full (rest from reference TRBV15 and TRBJ1-6): DAMVIQNPRYQVTQFGKPVTLSCSQTLNHNVMYWYQQKSSQAPKLLFHYYDKDFNNEADTPDNFQSRRPNTSFCFLDIRSPGLGDTAMYLCATSREAGANSPLHFGNGTRLTVT.

This sequence joins TRBV19 and TRBJ1-1; D is undetermined. The CDR3 covers 12 residues. Germline V gives CDR1 LNHDA, CDR2 SQIVND (reference sequence). With 5 bases removed from V and 7 bases from J, the gap between germline ends came to 11 bases. This chain's CDR3 is CASSPSGIEAFF. CDR3 sequence (DNA): TGTGCCAGTAGTCCCTCGGGAATTGAAGCTTTCTTT.

The chain is built from TRBV6-1 and TRBJ1-1; 8 positions match TRBD1. The germline V gene has CDR1 MNHNS and CDR2 SASEGT. The CDR3 is 17 residues long. V gave up 4 bases and J gave up 1 base; unmatched junction bases: 11. The chain's CDR3 is CASSGYRGIASNTEAFF. The CDR3 bases are TGTGCCAGCAGTGGCTACAGGGGGATAGCATCGAACACTGAAGCTTTCTTT.

This clone was observed once. The V gene is TRBV7-9, the J gene TRBJ1-2; D is undetermined. Looked up from germline, CDR1 is SEHNR and CDR2 is FQNEAQ (reference sequence). The CDR3 spans 11 residues. Trimming took 1 base from V and 8 from J, leaving 5 bases between them. This CDR3 is CASSLGPGYTF. Written as DNA, the CDR3 is TGTGCCAGCAGCTTAGGGCCGGGCTACACCTTC.

V is TRBV15 and J is TRBJ2-5; no definite D call. Germline V gene sequence: CDR1 LNHNV, CDR2 YYDKDF (reference sequence). The CDR3 sequence is 15 residues long. Trimming pared 7 bases from V and 4 bases from J, leaving 19 bases between. Written as DNA, the CDR3 is TGTGCCACCACGGGTTCCAGCGAGAAAGGAGAGACCCAGTACTTC. The encoded protein is CATTGSSEKGETQYF.

The V gene is TRBV5-4, the J gene TRBJ2-5, with TRBD2 matching over 10 bases. CDR1 is SGHNT and CDR2 is YYREEE in the germline V gene (reference sequence). This CDR3 contains 15 residues. The trim removed 4 bases at V and 3 bases at J, leaving 6 bases unmatched. This CDR3 reads CASSHVSGGKETQYF. The CDR3 bases are TGTGCCAGCAGCCACGTTAGCGGGGGGAAAGAGACCCAGTACTTC.